This TCR beta chain appears in the sequencing data of a study of CD8 T cells in ankylosing spondylitis. General study points: There was reportedly significant enrichment of clones that were disease-linked in matched ankylosing spondylitis synovial fluid. Among TCR beta sequences, a motif of eight highly homologous variants appeared characteristic of ankylosing spondylitis blood.

As for this clonotype: Its antigen is unidentified.

With V trimmed by 0 bases and J by 5 bases, 6 bases remained unmatched. The length of the CDR3 is 16 residues. CDR1 is LGHDT, CDR2 YNNKEL, per germline (reference sequence). TCRdb redid the calling of the 5' RACE reads with MiXCR, one entry per CDR3 protein. The repertoire includes 380,000 or so distinct CDR3 sequences, 20% to 25% of them detected once, and around 13% sits in the top ten. The chain carries TRBV3-1 and TRBJ2-5; 10 nucleotides agree with TRBD2. Sequencing was done on a sample of blood, either unsorted or a sorted T cell fraction (not recorded which). The sequence was obtained from a male donor with ankylosing spondylitis or in good health (not recorded which). CDR3 DNA: TGTGCCAGCAGCCAAGATCTCAGCGGGGGGGCGGAGACCCAGTACTTC. Residues: CASSQDLSGGAETQYF.